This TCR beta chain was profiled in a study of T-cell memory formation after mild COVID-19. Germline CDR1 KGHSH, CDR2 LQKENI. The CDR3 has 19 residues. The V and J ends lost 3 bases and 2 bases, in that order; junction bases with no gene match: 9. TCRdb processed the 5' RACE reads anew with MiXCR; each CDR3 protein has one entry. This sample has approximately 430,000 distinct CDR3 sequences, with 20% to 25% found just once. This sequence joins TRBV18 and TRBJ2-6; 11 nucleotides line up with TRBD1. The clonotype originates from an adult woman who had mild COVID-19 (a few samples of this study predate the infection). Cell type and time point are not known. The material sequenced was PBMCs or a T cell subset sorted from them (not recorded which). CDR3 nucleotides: TGTGCCAGCTCACCTGGAAAGGGACAGGGGGTGACTGGGGCCAACGTCCTGACTTTC. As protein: CASSPGKGQGVTGANVLTF.